These T cell receptor beta chains were read from a single sample in a study of technical replicates of blood from four donors. The repertoire was sequenced with immunoSEQ multiplex PCR; TCRdb's copy has only in-frame clones and lacks some. The data show 75,000 to 95,000 clones, around 92% seen once. The specimen was T cells isolated from PBMCs. The receptors were gathered from a human donor in good health. The CDR3 runs from the conserved cysteine through the conserved F or W. The D gene is left open where the match is weak. Expanded clones are given a class, and other clones once, few, many or no size at all.

clone_size: -; d_call: TRBD1; v_call: TRBV5-1; j_call: TRBJ2-7; cdr3_nt: TGCGCCAGCAGCCGGGACAGGCCTAGAGAGCAGTACTTC; cdr3_aa: CASSRDRPREQYF
clone_size: -; d_call: -; v_call: TRBV28; j_call: TRBJ1-2; cdr3_nt: TGTGCCAGCAGTTTTGGGGCCCCCTATGGCTACACCTTC; cdr3_aa: CASSFGAPYGYTF
clone_size: -; d_call: -; v_call: TRBV6-6; j_call: TRBJ2-1; cdr3_nt: TGTGCCAGCAGTTACGGGCAGCTCAATGAGCAGTTCTTC; cdr3_aa: CASSYGQLNEQFF
clone_size: -; d_call: -; v_call: TRBV28; j_call: TRBJ2-7; cdr3_nt: TGTGCCAGCAGTTACCCCATTAGGGGTCGATCCTACGAGCAGTACTTC; cdr3_aa: CASSYPIRGRSYEQYF
clone_size: -; d_call: -; v_call: TRBV6-5; j_call: TRBJ1-2; cdr3_nt: TGTGCCAGCAGTTACTCGAGAGACAGAAGCGGCTACACCTTC; cdr3_aa: CASSYSRDRSGYTF
clone_size: few; d_call: -; v_call: TRBV7-7; j_call: TRBJ2-5; cdr3_nt: TGTGCCAGCAGCTCCCCAGGGGCCGGGGAGACCCAGTACTTC; cdr3_aa: CASSSPGAGETQYF
clone_size: once; d_call: -; v_call: TRBV27; j_call: TRBJ2-1; cdr3_nt: TGTGCCAGCAGTTTATCGAAGCCGGGGACAAATGAGCAGTTCTTC; cdr3_aa: CASSLSKPGTNEQFF
clone_size: -; d_call: TRBD2; v_call: TRBV5-6; j_call: TRBJ2-3; cdr3_nt: TGTGCCAGCAGCTTGTTTTTGGTAGCGGGAGTTATCGATACGCAGTATTTT; cdr3_aa: CASSLFLVAGVIDTQYF
clone_size: -; d_call: -; v_call: TRBV7-8; j_call: TRBJ2-7; cdr3_nt: TGTGCCAGCAGCCCAACTACGGGGTGGGTATACGAGCAGTACTTC; cdr3_aa: CASSPTTGWVYEQYF
clone_size: -; d_call: -; v_call: TRBV5-6; j_call: TRBJ2-1; cdr3_nt: TGTGCCAGCAGCTCATTGGAGTACTCCTACAATGAGCAGTTCTTC; cdr3_aa: CASSSLEYSYNEQFF
clone_size: -; d_call: -; v_call: TRBV27; j_call: TRBJ1-1; cdr3_nt: TGTGCCAGCAGTTTAGGCAGGGGCTACACTGAAGCTTTCTTT; cdr3_aa: CASSLGRGYTEAFF
clone_size: -; d_call: TRBD1; v_call: TRBV6-4; j_call: TRBJ1-5; cdr3_nt: TGTGCCAGCAGTGTCGACAGGGGTGCCAATCAGCCCCAGCATTTT; cdr3_aa: CASSVDRGANQPQHF
clone_size: -; d_call: TRBD1; v_call: TRBV2; j_call: TRBJ2-5; cdr3_nt: TGTGCCAGCAGGCCTGGGACAGGGAAAGAGACCCAGTACTTC; cdr3_aa: CASRPGTGKETQYF
clone_size: -; d_call: -; v_call: TRBV30; j_call: TRBJ1-1; cdr3_nt: TGTGCCTGGTCCGGACAGAAGAACACTGAAGCTTTCTTT; cdr3_aa: CAWSGQKNTEAFF
clone_size: -; d_call: -; v_call: TRBV2; j_call: TRBJ1-4; cdr3_nt: TGTGCCAGCAGGGAGACAGGAGACAATGAAAAACTGTTTTTT; cdr3_aa: CASRETGDNEKLFF
clone_size: -; d_call: TRBD2; v_call: TRBV6-1; j_call: TRBJ2-3; cdr3_nt: TGTGCCAGCCGGGGGGGACCTAGCACAGATACGCAGTATTTT; cdr3_aa: CASRGGPSTDTQYF
clone_size: -; d_call: -; v_call: TRBV29-1; j_call: TRBJ2-6; cdr3_nt: TGCAGCGTTGAATTAATCCAGGGCTCTGGGGCCAACGTCCTGACTTTC; cdr3_aa: CSVELIQGSGANVLTF
clone_size: -; d_call: -; v_call: TRBV4-1; j_call: TRBJ1-1; cdr3_nt: TGCGCCAGCAGCCAAGAAAGGGGTTGGGGCCTGAACACTGAAGCTTTCTTT; cdr3_aa: CASSQERGWGLNTEAFF
clone_size: -; d_call: TRBD1; v_call: TRBV11-2; j_call: TRBJ2-7; cdr3_nt: TGTGCCAGCAGCTTAGGGACAGGGCCTTCTGACGAGCAGTACTTC; cdr3_aa: CASSLGTGPSDEQYF
clone_size: -; d_call: TRBD2; v_call: TRBV7-8; j_call: TRBJ2-5; cdr3_nt: TGTGCCAGCAGCCCCGGGGGGAGAGAGACCCAGTACTTC; cdr3_aa: CASSPGGRETQYF
clone_size: -; d_call: TRBD1; v_call: TRBV28; j_call: TRBJ2-1; cdr3_nt: TGTGCCAGCAGTCCCACCGCAGGGGGCAACCAGTTCTTC; cdr3_aa: CASSPTAGGNQFF
clone_size: once; d_call: TRBD2; v_call: TRBV5-1; j_call: TRBJ2-1; cdr3_nt: TGCGCCAGCAGCTTCGGGGGGGGGTCCTACAATGAGCAGTTCTTC; cdr3_aa: CASSFGGGSYNEQFF
clone_size: -; d_call: -; v_call: TRBV5-1; j_call: TRBJ1-1; cdr3_nt: TGCGCCAGCAGCATAGATCCGAACACTGAAGCTTTCTTT; cdr3_aa: CASSIDPNTEAFF
clone_size: -; d_call: -; v_call: TRBV5-5; j_call: TRBJ2-7; cdr3_nt: TGTGCCAGCAGCTTAAGGCAGGACTTTAGTTACGAGCAGTACTTC; cdr3_aa: CASSLRQDFSYEQYF
clone_size: -; d_call: -; v_call: TRBV21-1; j_call: TRBJ2-7; cdr3_nt: TGTGCCAGCAGCATAGTACGGACAGGGGGCTACGAGCAGTACTTC; cdr3_aa: CASSIVRTGGYEQYF
clone_size: -; d_call: TRBD2; v_call: TRBV18; j_call: TRBJ2-1; cdr3_nt: TGTGCCAGCTCACCGCGGGGGGGCAATGAGCAGTTCTTC; cdr3_aa: CASSPRGGNEQFF
clone_size: -; d_call: -; v_call: TRBV5-5; j_call: TRBJ1-1; cdr3_nt: TGTGCCAGCGTCCAGGCCCTCCGGAACACTGAAGCTTTCTTT; cdr3_aa: CASVQALRNTEAFF
clone_size: -; d_call: -; v_call: TRBV4-1; j_call: TRBJ2-5; cdr3_nt: TGCGCCAGCAGCGAAACGCGAGGCACAGGGCAAGAGACCCAGTACTTC; cdr3_aa: CASSETRGTGQETQYF
clone_size: -; d_call: TRBD1; v_call: TRBV5-8; j_call: TRBJ1-5; cdr3_nt: TGTGCCAGCAGCGTCCAGGGACAGGGCTTCAATCAGCCCCAGCATTTT; cdr3_aa: CASSVQGQGFNQPQHF
clone_size: once; d_call: -; v_call: TRBV5-1; j_call: TRBJ2-5; cdr3_nt: TGCGCCAGCAGCTTGGGACCCAGCGTAGAGACCCAGTACTTC; cdr3_aa: CASSLGPSVETQYF
clone_size: -; d_call: TRBD1; v_call: TRBV19; j_call: TRBJ2-2; cdr3_nt: TGTGCCAGTCGGACAGGGCGCACCGGGGAGCTGTTTTTT; cdr3_aa: CASRTGRTGELFF
clone_size: -; d_call: TRBD2; v_call: TRBV19; j_call: TRBJ2-7; cdr3_nt: TGTGCCAGTAGTAGACTAGCGGGAGGACCCCTATCCTACGAGCAGTACTTC; cdr3_aa: CASSRLAGGPLSYEQYF
clone_size: -; d_call: TRBD2; v_call: TRBV19; j_call: TRBJ2-1; cdr3_nt: TGTGCCAGTAGCCTAGCGGGAGGGAAATACAATGAGCAGTTCTTC; cdr3_aa: CASSLAGGKYNEQFF
clone_size: -; d_call: TRBD1; v_call: TRBV27; j_call: TRBJ2-2; cdr3_nt: TGTGCCAGCAGTTTTGGGACAGGGACCACCGGGGAGCTGTTTTTT; cdr3_aa: CASSFGTGTTGELFF
clone_size: -; d_call: -; v_call: TRBV7-6; j_call: TRBJ2-2; cdr3_nt: TGTGCCAGCAGCCCCGCGGGAACCGGGGAGCTGTTTTTT; cdr3_aa: CASSPAGTGELFF
clone_size: -; d_call: -; v_call: TRBV5-1; j_call: TRBJ2-3; cdr3_nt: TGCGCCAGCAGCCAGGACTGGGAGAATACGCAGTATTTT; cdr3_aa: CASSQDWENTQYF
clone_size: -; d_call: TRBD1; v_call: TRBV28; j_call: TRBJ2-1; cdr3_nt: TGTGCCAGCCACGGGCAGGGGGACTACAATGAGCAGTTCTTC; cdr3_aa: CASHGQGDYNEQFF
clone_size: -; d_call: -; v_call: TRBV15; j_call: TRBJ2-1; cdr3_nt: TGTGCCACCAGCAGAATCCCCCGCCGGTTGGATGAGCAGTTCTTC; cdr3_aa: CATSRIPRRLDEQFF
clone_size: -; d_call: -; v_call: TRBV6-5; j_call: TRBJ2-1; cdr3_nt: TGTGCCAGTGGACAAGTAGTTTCCTACAATGAGCAGTTCTTC; cdr3_aa: CASGQVVSYNEQFF
clone_size: -; d_call: -; v_call: TRBV6-5; j_call: TRBJ1-1; cdr3_nt: TGTGCCAGCAGTTACCCCGGTAACACTGAAGCTTTCTTT; cdr3_aa: CASSYPGNTEAFF
clone_size: -; d_call: -; v_call: TRBV19; j_call: TRBJ1-1; cdr3_nt: TGTGCCAGCCTATCGGAGGGCAACACTGAAGCTTTCTTT; cdr3_aa: CASLSEGNTEAFF
clone_size: -; d_call: -; v_call: TRBV5-4; j_call: TRBJ2-7; cdr3_nt: TGTGCCAGCAGCTTGGGAGGGTCTCTTTTCTACGAGCAGTACTTC; cdr3_aa: CASSLGGSLFYEQYF
clone_size: -; d_call: -; v_call: TRBV19; j_call: TRBJ2-5; cdr3_nt: TGTGCCAGTAGTACCGGCGGGGTCGTGGATTTCCGGAGAGGTGGAGAGACCCAGTACTTC; cdr3_aa: CASSTGGVVDFRRGGETQYF
clone_size: few; d_call: TRBD1; v_call: TRBV5-1; j_call: TRBJ1-1; cdr3_nt: TGCGCCAGCAGCTTGGCCGGACAGGCAAACACTGAAGCTTTCTTT; cdr3_aa: CASSLAGQANTEAFF
clone_size: -; d_call: TRBD2; v_call: TRBV10-3; j_call: TRBJ2-3; cdr3_nt: TGTGCCATCAGTGACGAGGTAGCGGGGGGAACCTGGGGAAGCACAGATACGCAGTATTTT; cdr3_aa: CAISDEVAGGTWGSTDTQYF
clone_size: -; d_call: TRBD2; v_call: TRBV27; j_call: TRBJ2-1; cdr3_nt: TGTGCCAGTACTCCAGCGGGGCCCGCGTACAATGAGCAGTTCTTC; cdr3_aa: CASTPAGPAYNEQFF
clone_size: -; d_call: TRBD2; v_call: TRBV25-1; j_call: TRBJ2-1; cdr3_nt: TGTGCCACCTCCGGGACTAGCGGTTACAATGAGCAGTTCTTC; cdr3_aa: CATSGTSGYNEQFF
clone_size: -; d_call: -; v_call: TRBV7-9; j_call: TRBJ1-2; cdr3_nt: TGTGCCAGCAGCCTTAGACAGGATCCCTCCTATGGCTACACCTTC; cdr3_aa: CASSLRQDPSYGYTF
clone_size: -; d_call: TRBD1; v_call: TRBV6-1; j_call: TRBJ2-1; cdr3_nt: TGTGCCAGCAGGGGGGACAGGCTAAATGAGCAGTTCTTC; cdr3_aa: CASRGDRLNEQFF
clone_size: -; d_call: TRBD2; v_call: TRBV7-8; j_call: TRBJ2-1; cdr3_nt: TGTGCCAGCGGCCGACTAGCGGGATGGGACAATGAGCAGTTCTTC; cdr3_aa: CASGRLAGWDNEQFF